Included here is one T cell receptor beta chain sequence, with context. The sample originates from a study of blood T cell repertoires in COVID-19. Study details: Material from acute and convalescent COVID-19 was sourced from the United States, Italy and Spain. T cells, B-cell-depleted T cells, or PBMCs supplied cDNA or gDNA.

Per the authors' pipeline: Using reference gene primer amplification, nucleated cell counts were estimated. Assay: immunoSEQ multiplex PCR; the TCRdb copy retains only in-frame clones and omits some. For V, J and clone size, that table is used; D and trimming come from the DNA. The sample yields 93,000 or so clones, approximately 90% seen once. The junction had 6 bases not matched to a gene; V was cut back by 2 bases and J by 1 base. The CDR3 contains 16 residues. Per the germline V gene, CDR1 is SGHKS and CDR2 is YYEKEE (reference sequence). The genes are TRBV5-5 and TRBJ2-1; 7 positions agree with TRBD2. The sequencing input was peripheral blood. The TCR originated in an elderly woman in a cohort sampled during active COVID-19. CDR3 region: CASSFRTRGSYNEQFF. The CDR3 DNA follows: TGTGCCAGCAGCTTCAGGACTAGGGGTTCCTACAATGAGCAGTTCTTC.